These T cell receptor beta chains were read from a single sample in a study of cytomegalovirus exposure and HLA in healthy donors. Here immunoSEQ multiplex PCR was the method, and the copy in TCRdb shows in-frame clones only, minus some. This table has nearly 110,000 clones, approximately 81% appearing once. Sequencing used PBMCs. The receptor source for this set is a man aged 25 to 45 in good health and CMV-seronegative. The CDR3 runs from the conserved cysteine through the conserved F or W. A D gene is named only where the DNA matches it firmly. Clone size appears in some rows only: once, few, many, or a class for an expanded clone.

>NA|NA|TRBV14|TRBJ1-6
CASSRAAAGSPLHF
TGTGCCAGCAGCCGGGCGGCGGCGGGTTCACCCCTCCACTTT
>few|TRBD1|TRBV19|TRBJ2-6
CASLGQPRSGANVLTF
TGTGCCAGTTTGGGACAGCCCCGCTCTGGGGCCAACGTCCTGACTTTC
>NA|TRBD2|TRBV10-1|TRBJ2-3
CASSSAGGLRDTQYF
TGCGCCAGCAGCTCAGCGGGAGGATTAAGAGATACGCAGTATTTT
>NA|NA|TRBV18|TRBJ2-4
CASSPAPTSDIQYF
TGTGCCAGCTCACCTGCTCCCACCTCGGACATTCAGTACTTC
>NA|TRBD1|TRBV6-6|TRBJ1-2
CASRDRQGENYGYTF
TGTGCCAGCAGGGACAGACAGGGGGAGAACTATGGCTACACCTTC
>NA|TRBD2|TRBV9|TRBJ2-3
CASSGTSGLDTQYF
TGTGCCAGCAGCGGGACTAGCGGGTTAGATACGCAGTATTTT
>once|NA|TRBV21-1|TRBJ2-7
CASSKSRTGSYEQYF
TGTGCCAGCAGCAAAAGTAGGACGGGGTCCTACGAGCAGTACTTC
>NA|TRBD2|TRBV5-6|TRBJ2-3
CASSPWTSGAKAGDTQYF
TGTGCCAGCAGCCCCTGGACTAGCGGGGCCAAGGCTGGAGATACGCAGTATTTT
>NA|TRBD1|TRBV9|TRBJ1-2
CASSQSSGQGAVPNYGYTF
TGTGCCAGCAGCCAAAGCTCTGGACAGGGGGCGGTTCCTAACTATGGCTACACCTTC
>NA|NA|TRBV7-2|TRBJ1-4
CASSFTGIREKLFF
TGTGCCAGCAGCTTTACAGGGATCAGGGAAAAACTGTTTTTT
>once|TRBD2|TRBV7-9|TRBJ2-1
CASSLLAGGGEQFF
TGTGCCAGCAGCTTACTAGCGGGAGGGGGTGAGCAGTTCTTC
>NA|NA|TRBV29-1|TRBJ2-1
CSVQVSGDLEQFF
TGCAGCGTTCAGGTCTCGGGGGACCTTGAGCAGTTCTTC
>few|NA|TRBV5-1|TRBJ1-1
CASSVTVNTEAFF
TGCGCCAGCAGCGTGACAGTGAACACTGAAGCTTTCTTT
>NA|NA|TRBV7-7|TRBJ2-3
CASSPLVYGSTDTQYF
TGTGCTAGCAGCCCCCTCGTGTACGGGAGCACAGATACGCAGTATTTT
>few|NA|TRBV6-6|TRBJ2-1
CASSFGGGTNEQFF
TGTGCCAGCAGTTTCGGGGGTGGGACTAATGAGCAGTTCTTC
>NA|TRBD1|TRBV29-1|TRBJ2-7
CSVPRQGSSYEQYF
TGCAGCGTTCCGCGACAGGGTTCCTCCTACGAGCAGTACTTC
>NA|TRBD1|TRBV5-8|TRBJ1-5
CASSLEPGTGQPQHF
TGTGCCAGCAGCTTGGAGCCCGGGACAGGGCAGCCCCAGCATTTT
>NA|TRBD1|TRBV30|TRBJ2-6
CAWSLLVWGTGVSGANVLTF
TGTGCCTGGAGTTTACTAGTATGGGGGACAGGGGTCTCTGGGGCCAACGTCCTGACTTTC
>once|TRBD2|TRBV2|TRBJ2-7
CASIRLAGRQNTYEQYF
TGTGCCAGCATTAGGCTAGCGGGAAGACAGAATACCTACGAGCAGTACTTC
>NA|NA|TRBV5-1|TRBJ1-2
CASGHDSRDYGYTF
TGCGCCAGCGGACATGACAGTCGGGACTATGGCTACACCTTC
>NA|NA|TRBV10-1|TRBJ2-3
CASSDPRGSTDTQYF
TGCGCCAGCAGTGATCCGCGGGGAAGCACAGATACGCAGTATTTT
>NA|TRBD2|TRBV30|TRBJ2-7
CAYEGDRGGRSPYEQYF
TGTGCTTACGAGGGAGACCGTGGCGGGAGGTCCCCCTACGAGCAGTACTTC
>NA|NA|TRBV11-2|TRBJ1-2
CASSFTGVSGYTF
TGTGCCAGCAGCTTTACCGGGGTCAGTGGCTACACCTTC
>NA|NA|TRBV29-1|TRBJ2-7
CSVEDLQGDSYEQYF
TGCAGCGTTGAAGATCTACAGGGAGACTCCTACGAGCAGTACTTC
>NA|TRBD2|TRBV13|TRBJ2-1
CASSLGGTSHEQFF
TGTGCCAGCAGCTTAGGCGGGACTAGCCATGAGCAGTTCTTC
>NA|NA|TRBV5-1|TRBJ1-1
CASSPWGGNTEAFF
TGCGCCAGCAGCCCCTGGGGCGGAAACACTGAAGCTTTCTTT
>NA|NA|TRBV6-5|TRBJ2-7
CASRFDRSSYEQYF
TGTGCCAGCAGATTCGACAGGTCCTCCTACGAGCAGTACTTC
>once|NA|TRBV5-4|TRBJ2-2
CASSSGYTGELFF
TGTGCCAGCAGCTCAGGGTACACCGGGGAGCTGTTTTTT
>NA|TRBD1|TRBV7-9|TRBJ1-5
CASSLTGDSNQPQHF
TGTGCCAGCAGCCTGACAGGGGATAGCAATCAGCCCCAGCATTTT
>NA|TRBD1|TRBV2|TRBJ2-7
CASRTLGTGTYEQYF
TGTGCCAGCAGGACGCTCGGGACAGGGACCTACGAGCAGTACTTC
>NA|NA|TRBV19|TRBJ2-6
CASSPRGSGANVLTF
TGTGCCAGTAGTCCCAGGGGATCTGGGGCCAACGTCCTGACTTTC
>NA|NA|TRBV15|TRBJ2-3
CATSRGPSDTQYF
TGTGCCACCAGCCGCGGCCCATCTGATACGCAGTATTTT
>NA|NA|TRBV7-9|TRBJ1-2
CASSLADSSGYTF
TGTGCCAGCAGCTTAGCGGACAGCTCGGGCTACACCTTC
>few|TRBD2|TRBV27|TRBJ2-3
CASSPRLSGGHDTQYF
TGTGCCAGCAGTCCCCGCCTGAGCGGGGGGCACGATACGCAGTATTTT
>few|TRBD1|TRBV6-5|TRBJ1-5
CASSPGTGGNQPQHF
TGTGCCAGCAGTCCCGGGACAGGGGGAAACCAGCCCCAGCATTTT
>NA|NA|TRBV7-8|TRBJ2-7
CASSRDLGLSSGEQYF
TGTGCCAGCAGCCGGGACTTGGGACTCTCCTCGGGCGAGCAGTACTTC
>NA|NA|TRBV7-3|TRBJ1-1
CASSLTGGLYTEAFF
TGTGCCAGCAGCTTAACTGGGGGGTTGTACACTGAAGCTTTCTTT
>NA|NA|TRBV7-6|TRBJ2-3
CASSLSVLVTDTQYF
TGTGCCAGCAGCCTGAGTGTCCTCGTCACAGATACGCAGTATTTT
>NA|NA|TRBV6-5|TRBJ2-7
CASSRSGLSSYEQYF
TGTGCCAGCAGTAGGAGCGGGTTGAGCTCCTACGAGCAGTACTTC
>few|TRBD1|TRBV5-1|TRBJ2-2
CASSVRGTGGRTGELFF
TGCGCCAGCAGCGTCAGAGGGACAGGGGGTAGGACCGGGGAGCTGTTTTTT